This TCR beta chain was found in a study of T cells in Graves' hyperthyroidism and ophthalmopathy. Study-wide background: Peripheral blood collection took place at initial diagnosis, before any treatment.

It was RNA transcripts that yielded the amplified TCR beta CDR3 regions. The study used the HTBI primer set for a first-round RT-PCR of the TCR CDR3. MiXCR, applied by TCRdb to the multiplex PCR reads, yields one record per CDR3 protein. This sample has around 720,000 distinct CDR3 sequences, with roughly a third found just once. Researchers defined stable Graves' hyperthyroidism as no ophthalmopathy progression within 18 months. V shed 2 bases, J shed 7 bases, and the junction held 4 bases outside the gene matches. CDR1 and CDR2 (germline): SGHRS, YFSETQ. CDR3 length equals 14 residues. The chain couples TRBV5-1 to TRBJ2-2, with 8 bases that match TRBD2. The material sequenced was blood. The receptor's source is a middle-aged woman with Graves' hyperthyroidism. The CDR3 bases are TGCGCCAGCAGCTTAGGACTAGCTGGCGGGGAGCTGTTTTTT. It codes for CASSLGLAGGELFF.